The entry below gives a single TCR beta chain sequence along with its context. Its antigen is unknown. This entry belongs to a study of T cells in Graves' hyperthyroidism and ophthalmopathy. The authors took PBMCs from 8 to 10 ml fresh peripheral blood. The length of the CDR3 is 16 residues. Germline loops: CDR1 SGHAT, CDR2 FQNNGV. V lost 1 base to trimming and J lost 3 bases; unmatched junction nucleotides: 4. Study-level points and caveats: Also found in blood were most expanded thyroid clonotypes above 0.001.

TCR beta CDR3 region amplification was performed from RNA transcripts. The HTBI primer set served for first-round RT-PCR of the TCR CDR3. TCRdb re-called the multiplex PCR reads with MiXCR, one entry per CDR3 protein. The table records hundreds of thousands of distinct CDR3 sequences, roughly 25% of them present only once. Material: blood. The chain combines TRBV11-2 with TRBJ2-1, with 9 bases aligning to TRBD2. This clonotype originated in a woman aged 25 to 39 with Graves' ophthalmopathy. As DNA, the CDR3 is TGTGCCAGCAGCTTAGGTATTAGCGGGAGCTACAATGAGCAGTTCTTC. It yields the protein CASSLGISGSYNEQFF.